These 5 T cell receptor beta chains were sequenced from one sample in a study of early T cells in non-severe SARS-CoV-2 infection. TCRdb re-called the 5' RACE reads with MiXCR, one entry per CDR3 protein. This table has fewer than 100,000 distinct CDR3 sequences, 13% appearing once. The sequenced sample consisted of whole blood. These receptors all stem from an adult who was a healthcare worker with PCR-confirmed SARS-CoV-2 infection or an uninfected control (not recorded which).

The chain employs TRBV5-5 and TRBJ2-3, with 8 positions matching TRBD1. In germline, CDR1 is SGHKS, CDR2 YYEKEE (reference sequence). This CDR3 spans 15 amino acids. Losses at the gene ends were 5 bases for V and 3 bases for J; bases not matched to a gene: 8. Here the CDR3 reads CASSPRGRRTDTQYF. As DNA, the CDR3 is TGTGCCAGCAGTCCCAGGGGGCGCCGGACAGATACGCAGTATTTT.

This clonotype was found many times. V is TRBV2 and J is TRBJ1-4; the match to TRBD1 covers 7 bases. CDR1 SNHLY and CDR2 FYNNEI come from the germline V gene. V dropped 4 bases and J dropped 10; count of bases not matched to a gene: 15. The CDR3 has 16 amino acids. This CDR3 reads CASSADKQGRDGKLFF. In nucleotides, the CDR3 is TGTGCCAGCAGTGCCGACAAACAGGGGCGAGACGGAAAACTGTTTTTT.

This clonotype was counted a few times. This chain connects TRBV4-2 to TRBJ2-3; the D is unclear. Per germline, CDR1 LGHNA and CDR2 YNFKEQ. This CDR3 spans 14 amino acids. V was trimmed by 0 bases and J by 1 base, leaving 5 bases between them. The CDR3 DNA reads TGTGCCAGCAGCCAAGATATAGGCACAGATACGCAGTATTTT. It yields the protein CASSQDIGTDTQYF.

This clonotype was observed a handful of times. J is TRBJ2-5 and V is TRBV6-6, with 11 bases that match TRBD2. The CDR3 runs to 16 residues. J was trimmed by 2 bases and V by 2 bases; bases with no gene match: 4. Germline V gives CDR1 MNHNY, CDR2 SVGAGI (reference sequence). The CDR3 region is CASSYGLAGGQETQYF. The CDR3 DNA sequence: TGTGCCAGCAGTTACGGTTTAGCGGGGGGGCAAGAGACCCAGTACTTC.

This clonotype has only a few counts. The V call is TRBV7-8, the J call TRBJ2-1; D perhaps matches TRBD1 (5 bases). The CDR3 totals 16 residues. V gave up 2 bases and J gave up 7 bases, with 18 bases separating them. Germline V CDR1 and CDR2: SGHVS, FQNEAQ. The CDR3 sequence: CASSLFPSRVRNEQFF. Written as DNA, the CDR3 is TGTGCCAGCAGCTTATTCCCGTCCAGGGTCAGAAATGAGCAGTTCTTC.